The 26 T cell receptor beta chains reported below all come from one sample, sequenced in a study of post-analysis software for immune sequencing data. Overall study results and limits: Four or five TRBV segments (TRBV5-6, TRBV5-1 and TRBV20-1 among them) occurred more frequently in patients than in controls.

Every TCR beta cDNA library bore unique molecular identifiers. TCRdb re-derived calls from the PCR reads in MiXCR, one entry per CDR3 protein. The profile shows approximately 660,000 distinct CDR3 sequences, roughly three fifths of them singletons. The antigens of these receptors remain unknown. The sequenced sample consisted of blood. All receptors come from a girl aged 2-15 years with multiple sclerosis.

The chain couples TRBV7-9 to TRBJ2-6; TRBD1 is a possible D gene (5 bases). Germline V CDR1 and CDR2: SEHNR, FQNEAQ (reference sequence). V was clipped by 1 base and J by 8 bases, with 9 bases between them. CDR3 size: 14 residues. The CDR3 here is CASSLGQGSNVLTF. The CDR3 DNA reads TGTGCCAGCAGCTTAGGGCAGGGCTCCAACGTCCTGACTTTC. The variable domain in full, with the rest retrieved from reference TRBV7-9 and TRBJ2-6, is DTGVSQNPRHKITKRGQNVTFRCDPISEHNRLYWYRQTLGQGPEFLTYFQNEAQLEKSRLLSDRFSAERPKGSFSTLEIQRTEQGDSAMYLCASSLGQGSNVLTFGAGSRLTVL.

This clonotype was picked up a small number of times. This sequence joins TRBV6-1 and TRBJ2-7, with D possibly TRBD2 on 5 matching bases. The germline gives CDR1 MNHNS, CDR2 SASEGT. Trimming left V 6 bases short and J 2 bases short, with 11 bases between. The CDR3 loop spans 13 amino acids. The CDR3 here is CASRGVPTYEQYF. The CDR3 DNA sequence: TGTGCCAGCAGGGGAGTGCCTACCTACGAGCAGTACTTC.

In this sample, this clonotype turned up once. The CDR3 spells CASSWSTDIPYEQYF. The CDR3 nucleotides read TGCGCCAGCAGCTGGTCGACAGACATACCCTACGAGCAGTACTTC. V is TRBV5-1 and J is TRBJ2-7; maybe TRBD1 (5 bases). The CDR3 is 15 residues long. CDR1 SGHRS and CDR2 YFSETQ come from the germline V gene. V lost 3 bases and J lost 2, with 15 bases in between. Full variable domain (outside the CDR3, taken from reference TRBV5-1 and TRBJ2-7): KAGVTQTPRYLIKTRGQQVTLSCSPISGHRSVSWYQQTPGQGLQFLFEYFSETQRNKGNFPGRFSGRQFSNSRSEMNVSTLELGDSALYLCASSWSTDIPYEQYFGPGTRLTVT.

The J gene is TRBJ2-1, the V gene TRBV4-1, with no clear D. V lost 2 bases, J lost 6 bases, and 11 bases lay in between. The CDR3 consists of 14 residues. Germline CDR1 MGHRA, CDR2 YSYEKL. CDR3 in amino acids: CASSQFPTTNEQFF. The CDR3 DNA reads as TGCGCCAGCAGCCAATTTCCAACCACCAATGAGCAGTTCTTC.

J is TRBJ2-3 and V is TRBV7-9, with D maybe TRBD2 (5 bases). Trimming took 4 bases from V and 3 from J, leaving 14 bases between them. Per the germline V gene, CDR1 is SEHNR and CDR2 is FQNEAQ (reference sequence). This CDR3 comprises 15 residues. The CDR3 bases are TGTGCCAGCAGCTCCTTAAAGGGAGTGACAGATACGCAGTATTTT. Protein product: CASSSLKGVTDTQYF.

The CDR3 DNA follows: TGTGCCACCAGCGATACAGGACCCACCATCATGAACACTGAAGCTTTCTTT. It yields the protein CATSDTGPTIMNTEAFF. This chain links TRBV15 with TRBJ1-1, with D maybe TRBD1 (5 bases). V dropped 5 bases and J dropped 0 bases, with 19 bases sitting between them. The germline V gene has CDR1 LNHNV and CDR2 YYDKDF (reference sequence). This CDR3 comprises 17 residues.

This clonotype has more than one count but fewer than ten. The rearrangement links TRBV6-5 to TRBJ1-1, with TRBD1 matching over 7 bases. J lost 4 bases, V lost 6 bases, and 11 bases had no gene match. Germline V gives CDR1 MNHEY, CDR2 SVGAGI. CDR3 length: 15 residues. Here the CDR3 DNA reads TGTGCCAGCAGGGTCACAACAGGGGCCCTCACTGAAGCTTTCTTT. It translates to CASRVTTGALTEAFF.

The count of this clonotype is one. V and J are TRBV6-2 or TRBV6-3 and TRBJ2-5; 7 nucleotides match TRBD1. The germline gives CDR1 MNHEY, CDR2 SVGEGT. The CDR3 runs 19 residues. The trim removed 2 bases at V and 5 bases at J, leaving 20 bases unmatched. The DNA for the CDR3 is TGTGCCAGCAGTTACCCGAATTTTCGCAGGACAGGCATCGGGGAGACCCAGTACTTC. This codes for CASSYPNFRRTGIGETQYF.

This clonotype was found a few times. The CDR3 bases are TGCGCCAGCAGCTTGGACAGGGGGACCCAGTACTTC. Protein: CASSLDRGTQYF. J is TRBJ2-5 and V is TRBV5-1; 7 bases fit TRBD1. The length of the CDR3 is 12 residues. J gave up 7 bases and V 0 bases, and 0 bases lay outside the gene matches. In germline, CDR1 is SGHRS, CDR2 YFSETQ.

The chain joins TRBV15 to TRBJ2-1; D not certain. CDR1 and CDR2 (germline): LNHNV, YYDKDF (reference sequence). The CDR3 runs to 15 residues. Trimming shortened V by 3 bases and J by 10 bases, and 19 bases separated the two germline ends. The CDR3, as DNA: TGTGCCACCAGCAGCACTGCTCAAGTACCCTACGAGCAGTTCTTC. Protein: CATSSTAQVPYEQFF.

This clonotype was observed a single time. The chain employs TRBV2 and TRBJ1-2; D uncertain. Germline-derived CDR1 and CDR2 are SNHLY and FYNNEI. The CDR3 has 14 residues. V gave up 1 base and J gave up 5 bases, with 11 bases separating them. As DNA, the CDR3 is TGTGCCAGCAGTGAAGGCCCGAGGCAGTATGGCTACACCTTC. This encodes CASSEGPRQYGYTF. Full variable domain (missing parts from reference TRBV2 and TRBJ1-2): EPEVTQTPSHQVTQMGQEVILRCVPISNHLYFYWYRQILGQKVEFLVSFYNNEISEKSEIFDDQFSVERPDGSNFTLKIRSTKLEDSAMYFCASSEGPRQYGYTFGSGTRLTVV.

In regard to this clonotype: Relative to the germline gene, one junction end is altered; a read error may explain this. This chain connects TRBV10-3 to TRBJ2-1; tentatively, D is TRBD1 or TRBD2 (5 bases each). The CDR3 totals 16 residues. The germline V gene encodes CDR1 ENHRY and CDR2 SYGVKD. CDR3 sequence reads: CAISKSKGPQTNEQFF. For the CDR3, the DNA is TGTGCCATCAGTAAGTCGAAGGGACCCCAGACGAATGAGCAGTTCTTC.

The chain carries TRBV11-1 and TRBJ2-1; TRBD2 matches 9 bases. Germline loops: CDR1 SGHAT, CDR2 FQDESV (reference sequence). J was trimmed by 6 bases and V by 2 bases; bases with no gene match: 11. CDR3 length: 17 residues. The CDR3 loop reads CASSLSPAGGSVNEQFF. Written as DNA, the CDR3 is TGTGCCAGCAGCTTATCCCCAGCGGGAGGTAGTGTCAATGAGCAGTTCTTC.

The chain couples TRBV6-5 to TRBJ2-1; D may be TRBD1 (6 bases). This CDR3 comprises 15 residues. The V gene lost 2 bases and the J gene lost 8 bases, with 16 bases spanning the gap. Germline CDR1 reads MNHEY; CDR2 reads SVGAGI. The CDR3 spells CASSYVGGQWDEQFF. The CDR3 region has the DNA TGTGCCAGCAGTTACGTTGGGGGCCAGTGGGATGAGCAGTTCTTC.

The chain links TRBV7-9 to TRBJ1-6, with 7 bases matching TRBD1. The CDR3 is made up of 15 amino acids. CDR1 is SEHNR and CDR2 is FQNEAQ in the germline V gene (reference sequence). After removal of 5 bases from V and 8 bases from J, the junction contained 9 bases not matched to a gene. The CDR3 is CASSTRTGLDSPLHF. The DNA of the CDR3 is TGTGCCAGCAGCACCCGGACAGGTCTTGATTCACCCCTCCACTTT.

This clonotype was seen just once. This chain connects TRBV2 to TRBJ2-7, with a possible D match to TRBD1 (6 bases). V was shortened by 7 bases and J by 2 bases, with 15 bases between the two germline ends. Germline V gene sequence: CDR1 SNHLY, CDR2 FYNNEI. The CDR3 is made up of 14 amino acids. The DNA for the CDR3 is TGTGCCAGCACTTGGACAGACTTCACCTACGAGCAGTACTTC. Protein sequence: CASTWTDFTYEQYF. Full variable domain (outside the CDR3, taken from reference TRBV2 and TRBJ2-7): EPEVTQTPSHQVTQMGQEVILRCVPISNHLYFYWYRQILGQKVEFLVSFYNNEISEKSEIFDDQFSVERPDGSNFTLKIRSTKLEDSAMYFCASTWTDFTYEQYFGPGTRLTVT.

This clonotype occurred a few times. The rearrangement links TRBV7-9 to TRBJ1-4, with D possibly TRBD1 on 6 matching bases. The CDR3 spans 13 residues. V was pared by 2 bases and J by 8 bases, with 9 bases between. Germline-derived CDR1 and CDR2 are SEHNR and FQNEAQ (reference sequence). CDR3 nucleotide sequence: TGTGCCAGCAGCTTAAACAGGGTAGAAAAACTGTTTTTT. This gives the protein CASSLNRVEKLFF.

The rearrangement joins TRBV5-1 to TRBJ2-1; D gene uncertain. This CDR3 has 13 amino acids. Germline V CDR1 and CDR2: SGHRS, YFSETQ. Trimming pared 6 bases from V and 2 bases from J, leaving 9 bases between. The CDR3 sequence is CASMTSTYNEQFF. The CDR3 nucleotides read TGCGCCAGCATGACTTCTACCTACAATGAGCAGTTCTTC. Based on the CDR3 plus reference TRBV5-1 and TRBJ2-1, the full variable domain is KAGVTQTPRYLIKTRGQQVTLSCSPISGHRSVSWYQQTPGQGLQFLFEYFSETQRNKGNFPGRFSGRQFSNSRSEMNVSTLELGDSALYLCASMTSTYNEQFFGPGTRLTVL.

The chain couples TRBV10-3 to TRBJ2-7; D might be TRBD2 (6 bases). Germline V lookup: CDR1 ENHRY, CDR2 SYGVKD. V dropped 10 bases and J dropped 4 bases, with 14 bases sitting between them. The CDR3 contains 12 residues. The CDR3 nucleotides are TGTGCCACTGGCGGGGACGGTTACGAGCAGTACTTC. Translation: CATGGDGYEQYF.

V and J are TRBV7-8 and TRBJ2-4; 7 nucleotides align to TRBD2. The DNA end is a closer match to TRBJ2-5, so the J assignment may be wrong. The CDR3 loop spans 16 amino acids. Looked up from germline, CDR1 is SGHVS and CDR2 is FQNEAQ. CDR3 sequence (DNA): TGTGCCAGCAGCTTGGGAGGGTACAACCGCCAAGAGACCCAGTACTTC. Its protein is CASSLGGYNRQETQYF.

DNA for the CDR3: TGTGCCAGCAGTTTACGACCGGGACAGGGAATAAACGAGCAGTACTTC. It translates to CASSLRPGQGINEQYF. This chain uses TRBV12-3 or TRBV12-4 with TRBJ2-7; 9 bases agree with TRBD1. The CDR3 has 16 amino acids. The V and J ends lost 2 bases and 5 bases, in that order; junction bases with no gene match: 10.

The CDR3 is CASRSRGDTQYF. Written as DNA, the CDR3 is TGCGCCAGCAGGTCCCGGGGAGATACGCAGTATTTT. The rearrangement joins TRBV5-1 to TRBJ2-3; D may be TRBD2 (5 bases). The germline V gene encodes CDR1 SGHRS and CDR2 YFSETQ. V was clipped by 5 bases and J by 5 bases, with 9 bases between them. The length of the CDR3 is 12 residues.

This chain joins TRBV20-1 and TRBJ2-1; 7 bases are a match to TRBD2. V shed 1 base, J shed 6 bases, and the junction held 9 bases outside the gene matches. Germline CDR1 is DFQATT and CDR2 is SNEGSKA (reference sequence). The CDR3 totals 15 residues. This chain's CDR3 is CSARVFSTSSNEQFF. As DNA, the CDR3 is TGCAGTGCTAGAGTCTTCTCGACTAGCTCCAATGAGCAGTTCTTC.

This clonotype was seen more than once but under ten times. This chain uses TRBV5-5 with TRBJ2-7; TRBD2 aligns across 10 bases. CDR3 length: 13 amino acids. The ends lost 6 bases at V and 12 bases at J; junction bases unmatched: 12. The germline gives CDR1 SGHKS, CDR2 YYEKEE (reference sequence). The CDR3 bases are TGTGCCAGCACCCAGAGGTCTAGCGGGGGTATGTACTTC. Its protein product is CASTQRSSGGMYF.

This clonotype appeared a few times. This chain connects TRBV12-3 or TRBV12-4 to TRBJ2-7; either TRBD1 or TRBD2 may fit D (5 bases each). The CDR3 runs 13 residues. V was cut by 8 bases and J by 2 bases, with 13 bases left in between. The CDR3 nucleotides are TGTGCCAGCGGTGGGCAGGGACCCTACGAGCAGTACTTC. This sequence encodes CASGGQGPYEQYF.

V gene TRBV4-3 combines with J gene TRBJ2-1, with TRBD2 matching 9 bases. V was pared by 3 bases and J by 2 bases, with 5 bases of the junction left unmatched. CDR1 and CDR2 from the germline V gene are LGHNA and YSLEER. The CDR3 covers 16 residues. For the CDR3, the DNA is TGCGCCAGCAGCCAGACCGGGACTAGCACCTACAATGAGCAGTTCTTC. Translating it yields CASSQTGTSTYNEQFF.